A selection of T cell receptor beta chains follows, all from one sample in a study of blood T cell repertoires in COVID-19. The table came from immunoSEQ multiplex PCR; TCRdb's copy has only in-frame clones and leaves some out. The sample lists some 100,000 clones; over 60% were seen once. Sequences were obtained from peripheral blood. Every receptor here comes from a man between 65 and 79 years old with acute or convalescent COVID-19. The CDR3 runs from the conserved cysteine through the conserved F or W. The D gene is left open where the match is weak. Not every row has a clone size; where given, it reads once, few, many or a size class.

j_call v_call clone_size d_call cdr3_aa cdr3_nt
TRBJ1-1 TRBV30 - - CAWSGAGLAFF TGTGCCTGGAGTGGGGCAGGCTTGGCTTTCTTT
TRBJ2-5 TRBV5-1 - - CASSLDSNQETQYF TGCGCCAGCAGCCTTGACAGTAACCAAGAGACCCAGTACTTC
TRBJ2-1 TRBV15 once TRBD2 CATSLPLAGTQFF TGTGCCACCAGCCTTCCGCTAGCGGGAACCCAGTTCTTC
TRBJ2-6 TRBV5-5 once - CASSLAEGFLSGANVLTF TGTGCCAGCAGCTTGGCCGAGGGATTCCTCTCTGGGGCCAACGTCCTGACTTTC
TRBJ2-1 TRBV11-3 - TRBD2 CASKLAGDYNEQFF TGTGCCAGCAAACTAGCGGGGGATTACAATGAGCAGTTCTTC
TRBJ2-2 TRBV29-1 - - CSVYLGSGDTGELFF TGCAGCGTCTACCTCGGATCGGGGGACACCGGGGAGCTGTTTTTT
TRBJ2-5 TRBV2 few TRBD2 CASSLVAGATQTQYF TGTGCCAGCAGTCTTGTAGCGGGCGCCACACAGACCCAGTACTTC
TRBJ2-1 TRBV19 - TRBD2 CASSHSSGGLAGSNEQFF TGTGCCAGTAGCCATAGCTCCGGGGGACTAGCGGGGAGTAATGAGCAGTTCTTC
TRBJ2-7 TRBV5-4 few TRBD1 CASSLGTEEDSYF TGTGCCAGCAGCTTAGGGACAGAAGAAGATTCGTACTTC
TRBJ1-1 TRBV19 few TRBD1 CASSIGDSIWVGVTEAFF TGTGCCAGTAGTATCGGGGACAGTATATGGGTTGGGGTCACTGAAGCTTTCTTT
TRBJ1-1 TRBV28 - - CASSSPGGTQNTEAFF TGTGCCAGCAGTTCCCCCGGTGGGACACAGAACACTGAAGCTTTCTTT
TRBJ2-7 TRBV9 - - CASSEGSPGLDEQYF TGTGCCAGCAGCGAGGGAAGTCCAGGGTTGGACGAGCAGTACTTC
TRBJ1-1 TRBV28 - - CASSLSEGRMNTEAFF TGTGCCAGCAGTTTATCGGAGGGGAGAATGAACACTGAAGCTTTCTTT
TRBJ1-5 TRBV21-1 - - CARRTGPYSNQPQHF TGTGCCAGGAGGACAGGGCCGTATAGCAATCAGCCCCAGCATTTT
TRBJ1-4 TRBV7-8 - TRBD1 CASSSLTGANEKLFF TGTGCCAGCAGCTCCCTGACAGGGGCCAATGAAAAACTGTTTTTT
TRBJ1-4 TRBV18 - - CASSPKEGNEKLFF TGTGCCAGCTCACCCAAGGAGGGTAATGAAAAACTGTTTTTT
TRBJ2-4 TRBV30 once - CAWSGPEGKNIQYF TGTGCCTGGAGTGGACCGGAGGGCAAAAACATTCAGTACTTC
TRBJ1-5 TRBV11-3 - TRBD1 CASRRQGANQPQHF TGTGCCAGCAGGAGACAGGGCGCCAATCAGCCCCAGCATTTT
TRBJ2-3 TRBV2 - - CASSEAGRWEADTQYF TGTGCCAGCAGTGAAGCGGGGCGGTGGGAGGCAGATACGCAGTATTTT
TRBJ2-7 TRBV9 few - CASSRDWNSYEQYF TGTGCCAGCAGCAGGGACTGGAACTCCTACGAGCAGTACTTC
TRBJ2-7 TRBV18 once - CASSPPQAYEQYF TGTGCCAGCTCACCACCGCAGGCCTACGAGCAGTACTTC
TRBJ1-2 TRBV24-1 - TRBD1 CATSDAGQEMEGYTF TGTGCCACCAGTGATGCCGGACAGGAAATGGAAGGCTACACCTTC
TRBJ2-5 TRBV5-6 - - CASSFLAQGSTGSRETQYF TGTGCCAGCAGCTTCCTGGCCCAGGGGTCGACTGGCTCAAGGGAGACCCAGTACTTC
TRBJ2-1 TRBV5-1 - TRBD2 CASSLGAGGGVGEQFF TGCGCCAGCAGCTTGGGGGCTGGCGGGGGGGTTGGTGAGCAGTTCTTC
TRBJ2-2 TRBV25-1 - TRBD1 CASSESVQRAGGPGELFF TGTGCCAGCAGTGAATCTGTCCAAAGGGCAGGGGGCCCCGGGGAGCTGTTTTTT
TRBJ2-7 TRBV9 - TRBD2 CASSTTSGSYEQYF TGTGCCAGCAGTACTACTAGCGGGTCCTACGAGCAGTACTTC
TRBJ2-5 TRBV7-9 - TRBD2 CASSPGLAEKETQYF TGTGCCAGCAGCCCGGGACTAGCGGAGAAAGAGACCCAGTACTTC
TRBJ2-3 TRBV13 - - CASSLDNVPGDTQYF TGTGCCAGCAGCTTAGATAACGTGCCGGGAGATACGCAGTATTTT
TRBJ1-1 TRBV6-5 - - CASSYSASSTTFF TGTGCCAGCAGTTACTCCGCCTCATCGACAACTTTCTTT
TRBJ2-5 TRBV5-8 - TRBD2 CASSTGTSSKETQYF TGTGCCAGCAGCACCGGGACTAGCAGTAAAGAGACCCAGTACTTC
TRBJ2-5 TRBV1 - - CTSSQRGFVETQYF TGCACCAGCAGCCAAAGGGGTTTTGTAGAGACCCAGTACTTC
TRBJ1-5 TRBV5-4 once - CASSLKDRSPNQPQHF TGTGCCAGCAGCCTAAAAGACAGGTCACCCAATCAGCCCCAGCATTTT
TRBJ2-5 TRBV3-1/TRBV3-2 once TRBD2 CASSQRGGTQETQYF TGTGCCAGCAGCCAAAGGGGAGGGACCCAAGAGACCCAGTACTTC
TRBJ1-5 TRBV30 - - CAWSVEGNQPQHF TGTGCCTGGAGTGTCGAGGGAAATCAGCCCCAGCATTTT
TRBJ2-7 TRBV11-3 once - CASSLLSGEQYF TGTGCCAGCAGCCTACTGTCGGGCGAGCAGTACTTC
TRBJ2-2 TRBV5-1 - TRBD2 CASSLATSGSGELFF TGCGCCAGCAGCTTAGCGACTAGCGGGAGCGGGGAGCTGTTTTTT
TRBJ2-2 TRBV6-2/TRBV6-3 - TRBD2 CASSTSGGATGELFF TGTGCCAGCAGTACTAGCGGGGGGGCCACCGGGGAGCTGTTTTTT
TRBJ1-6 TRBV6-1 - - CASSEDRALNSPLHF TGTGCCAGCAGTGAAGACAGGGCTCTTAATTCACCCCTCCACTTT
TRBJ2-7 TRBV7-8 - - CASSTRLAYEQYF TGTGCCAGCAGCACCCGACTAGCCTACGAGCAGTACTTC
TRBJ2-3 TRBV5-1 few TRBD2 CASSLASSGGGTQYF TGCGCCAGCAGCCTGGCGTCTAGCGGGGGAGGTACGCAGTATTTT
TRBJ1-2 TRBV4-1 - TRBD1 CASSPDRARYTF TGCGCCAGCAGCCCCGACAGGGCTCGCTACACCTTC
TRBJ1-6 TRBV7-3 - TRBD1 CASSLDRGSPLHF TGTGCCAGCAGCTTGGACAGGGGTTCACCCCTCCACTTT
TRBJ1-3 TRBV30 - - CAWGTGSGNTIYF TGTGCCTGGGGAACAGGGTCTGGAAACACCATATATTTT
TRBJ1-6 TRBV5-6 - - CASNPQNNSPLHF TGTGCCAGCAACCCTCAGAATAATTCACCCCTCCACTTT
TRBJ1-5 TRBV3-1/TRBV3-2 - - CASSQDVVGNQPQHF TGTGCCAGCAGCCAAGATGTTGTAGGCAATCAGCCCCAGCATTTT
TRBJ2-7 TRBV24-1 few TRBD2 CATSDPREGIDEQYF TGTGCCACCAGTGACCCGAGGGAGGGGATCGACGAGCAGTACTTC
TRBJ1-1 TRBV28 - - CASSSWDRGGAEAFF TGTGCCAGCAGTTCCTGGGACCGGGGAGGGGCTGAAGCTTTCTTT
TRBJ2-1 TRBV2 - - CATAESSSSYNEQFF TGTGCCACCGCGGAAAGTTCTAGCTCCTACAATGAGCAGTTCTTC
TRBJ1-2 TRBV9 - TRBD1 CASSFSGTGSYYGYTF TGTGCCAGCAGCTTCTCCGGGACAGGGTCCTACTATGGCTACACCTTC
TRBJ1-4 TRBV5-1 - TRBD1 CASSSYRGSHEKLFF TGCGCCAGCAGCTCCTACAGGGGATCCCATGAAAAACTGTTTTTT
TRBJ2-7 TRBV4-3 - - CASSQDRQAHSYEQYF TGCGCCAGCAGCCAAGATAGACAGGCCCACTCCTACGAGCAGTACTTC
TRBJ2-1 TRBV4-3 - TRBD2 CASSQEVWTSPLSSYNEQFF TGCGCCAGCAGCCAAGAGGTGTGGACTAGCCCGCTAAGCTCCTACAATGAGCAGTTCTTC
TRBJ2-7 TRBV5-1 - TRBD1 CASSAMQGAEQYF TGCGCCAGCAGTGCCATGCAGGGGGCCGAGCAGTACTTC